The clone carrying this TCR beta chain appeared a few times. The antigen remains undetermined. The data derive from a study of blood T cells in healthy people across ages. Whole-study results and caveats: Without sorted subsets, naive and antigen-experienced compartments could not be conclusively compared.

A second PCR, run for roughly 7 to 11 cycles, used a sample-barcoded 5' primer plus a J-beta primer mix. TCRdb processed the 5' RACE reads anew with MiXCR; each CDR3 protein has one entry. The sample lists about 1.8 million distinct CDR3 sequences; about 49% were seen once. The germline CDR1 and CDR2 sequences are DFQATT and SNEGSKA (reference sequence). CDR3 length: 13 amino acids. Trimming took 5 bases from V and 0 from J, leaving 11 bases between them. The chain has TRBV20-1 and TRBJ2-7; D is perhaps TRBD2 (5 bases). Sequencing was performed on blood. This sequence originates from a woman aged 40-49 years in good health. The CDR3 reads CSAYEGTSYEQYF. The DNA of the CDR3 is TGCAGTGCTTACGAGGGTACCTCCTACGAGCAGTACTTC.